This entry describes one T cell receptor beta chain. Its specificity is unknown. Once obtained from cultured CD4+ T cells, the DNA was sequenced using the Oncomine TCR Beta short-read assay. TCRdb processed the PCR reads anew with MiXCR; each CDR3 protein has one entry. The repertoire holds approximately 20,000 distinct CDR3 sequences, 55% to 65% seen once, with approximately 22% in the top ten. This sample was included in a study of vaccination and CD4 T cells after COVID-19. At the level of the study: Each participant underwent a two-dose regimen of either the BNT162b2 or the mRNA-1273 vaccine. A CEFX pool, an HIV-1 Nef pool, or no peptide went to control cultures.

The V gene's germline CDR1 is WNHNN and CDR2 SYGVQD (reference sequence). Trimming took 2 bases from V and 2 from J, leaving 10 bases between them. This CDR3 has 15 amino acids. The treatment was: roughly 10-day PBMC culture with coronavirus spike peptide pools or control peptides (ViraFEST assay). V and J are TRBV10-1 and TRBJ2-1; the D is unclear. Sequenced material: CD4+ T cells from blood, cultured in vitro, taken before SARS-CoV-2 vaccination. The receptor comes from a human donor who received a COVID-19 vaccine. In DNA, the CDR3 is TGCGCCAGCAGTGAGGCGACTCCAACCTACAATGAGCAGTTCTTC. Residues: CASSEATPTYNEQFF.